This is a list of T cell receptor beta chains from one sample in a study of blood T cell repertoires in COVID-19. Using immunoSEQ multiplex PCR, the repertoire was profiled, and TCRdb retains in-frame clones only, with some absent. The sample shows approximately 160,000 clones, 87% of them seen only once. Sequenced sample: PBMCs or T cells enriched from blood (not recorded which). The receptors originated from a woman aged 50 to 60 who had recovered from COVID-19. CDR3s include the opening cysteine and the closing phenylalanine or tryptophan. A D gene is named only where the DNA matches it firmly. The size entry is marked missing in some rows and otherwise reads once, few, many or a size class.

size: once
D: -
V: TRBV2
J: TRBJ2-6
CDR3: CASSVNRTPGANVLTF
DNA: TGTGCCAGCAGTGTTAACAGGACACCTGGGGCCAACGTCCTGACTTTC

size: -
D: -
V: TRBV28
J: TRBJ2-7
CDR3: CASNRGGSEQYF
DNA: TGTGCCAGCAACCGAGGAGGGAGCGAGCAGTACTTC

size: -
D: TRBD1
V: TRBV5-1
J: TRBJ2-3
CDR3: CASRQGGYSDTQYF
DNA: TGCGCCAGTCGACAGGGGGGATATTCAGATACGCAGTATTTT

size: -
D: TRBD2
V: TRBV7-9
J: TRBJ2-1
CDR3: CASSSSGRWGEQFF
DNA: TGTGCCAGCAGCTCTAGCGGGAGATGGGGCGAGCAGTTCTTC

size: -
D: -
V: TRBV6-5
J: TRBJ2-4
CDR3: CASKGWGQAKNIQYF
DNA: TGTGCCAGCAAGGGTTGGGGCCAAGCCAAAAACATTCAGTACTTC

size: -
D: TRBD1
V: TRBV2
J: TRBJ1-6
CDR3: CASSAGQTNSPLHF
DNA: TGTGCCAGCAGTGCGGGACAGACAAATTCACCCCTCCACTTT

size: -
D: -
V: TRBV9
J: TRBJ1-6
CDR3: CASSPGHGSPLHF
DNA: TGTGCCAGCAGCCCGGGACATGGTTCACCCCTCCACTTT

size: -
D: -
V: TRBV29-1
J: TRBJ1-2
CDR3: CSVDAQGGGYGYTF
DNA: TGCAGCGTTGACGCCCAGGGAGGAGGCTATGGCTACACCTTC

size: -
D: TRBD1
V: TRBV6-5
J: TRBJ2-7
CDR3: CASSLDRDYEQYF
DNA: TGTGCCAGCAGTCTAGACAGGGACTACGAGCAGTACTTC

size: -
D: TRBD2
V: TRBV11-2
J: TRBJ2-2
CDR3: CASSPGLAGLTGELFF
DNA: TGTGCCAGCAGCCCCGGACTAGCGGGACTCACCGGGGAGCTGTTTTTT

size: -
D: TRBD1
V: TRBV3-1/TRBV3-2
J: TRBJ1-6
CDR3: CASRPGGVGNSPLHF
DNA: TGTGCCAGCAGGCCAGGGGGCGTCGGGAATTCACCCCTCCACTTT

size: once
D: TRBD1
V: TRBV28
J: TRBJ1-2
CDR3: CASSQGAGYDYGYTF
DNA: TGTGCCAGCAGTCAGGGGGCAGGTTACGACTATGGCTACACCTTC

size: once
D: -
V: TRBV27
J: TRBJ2-3
CDR3: CASTSLGPRDPTQYF
DNA: TGTGCCAGCACTAGTTTGGGCCCGAGGGATCCTACGCAGTATTTT

size: -
D: TRBD2
V: TRBV7-2
J: TRBJ2-2
CDR3: CASRSPRLALAGELFF
DNA: TGTGCCAGCAGATCGCCCAGACTAGCCCTCGCCGGGGAGCTGTTTTTT

size: -
D: TRBD1
V: TRBV25-1
J: TRBJ2-2
CDR3: CASSPGQGRAGELFF
DNA: TGTGCCAGCAGTCCGGGACAGGGTAGGGCCGGGGAGCTGTTTTTT

size: -
D: TRBD2
V: TRBV7-2
J: TRBJ2-1
CDR3: CASSSGLATYNEQFF
DNA: TGTGCCAGCAGCTCCGGACTAGCCACCTACAATGAGCAGTTCTTC

size: -
D: -
V: TRBV5-4
J: TRBJ1-4
CDR3: CASSLAGESGREKLFF
DNA: TGTGCCAGCAGCTTGGCAGGGGAATCGGGCCGGGAAAAACTGTTTTTT

size: -
D: -
V: TRBV9
J: TRBJ1-4
CDR3: CASSVGPNEKLFF
DNA: TGTGCCAGCAGCGTGGGGCCTAATGAAAAACTGTTTTTT

size: few
D: TRBD2
V: TRBV28
J: TRBJ2-4
CDR3: CASRRTSGRMYIQYF
DNA: TGTGCCAGCAGGCGAACTAGCGGGAGGATGTACATTCAGTACTTC

size: -
D: -
V: TRBV25-1
J: TRBJ1-6
CDR3: CASSVTGRNSPLHF
DNA: TGTGCCAGCAGTGTGACCGGGAGGAATTCACCCCTCCACTTT

size: -
D: TRBD2
V: TRBV10-2
J: TRBJ2-5
CDR3: CASSEQLAGHQETQYF
DNA: TGCGCCAGCAGTGAGCAGCTAGCGGGACACCAAGAGACCCAGTACTTC

size: -
D: -
V: TRBV2
J: TRBJ1-2
CDR3: CASSEARGQNGYTF
DNA: TGTGCCAGCAGTGAAGCCCGAGGTCAGAATGGCTACACCTTC

size: -
D: -
V: TRBV7-2
J: TRBJ2-1
CDR3: CASSSTPYNEQFF
DNA: TGTGCCAGCAGCTCGACTCCTTACAATGAGCAGTTCTTC

size: -
D: TRBD2
V: TRBV15
J: TRBJ2-7
CDR3: CATSRGTSGYEQYF
DNA: TGTGCCACCAGCAGAGGAACTAGCGGGTACGAGCAGTACTTC

size: -
D: TRBD2
V: TRBV5-1
J: TRBJ2-3
CDR3: CASSFPSGDTDTQYF
DNA: TGCGCCAGCAGCTTCCCTAGCGGAGACACAGATACGCAGTATTTT

size: -
D: -
V: TRBV27
J: TRBJ1-6
CDR3: CASSLRFNSPLHF
DNA: TGTGCCAGCAGTCTACGGTTCAATTCACCCCTCCACTTT

size: -
D: TRBD2
V: TRBV7-9
J: TRBJ2-6
CDR3: CASSFSGGNGANVLTF
DNA: TGTGCCAGCAGCTTTTCGGGGGGAAACGGGGCCAACGTCCTGACTTTC

size: -
D: TRBD1
V: TRBV30
J: TRBJ2-4
CDR3: CAGARGQAAKNIQYF
DNA: TGTGCCGGGGCCCGAGGACAGGCAGCCAAAAACATTCAGTACTTC

size: -
D: -
V: TRBV2
J: TRBJ2-7
CDR3: CASRVTYEQYF
DNA: TGTGCCAGCCGGGTGACCTACGAGCAGTACTTC

size: -
D: TRBD1
V: TRBV5-1
J: TRBJ1-4
CDR3: CASSSGQGNEKLFF
DNA: TGCGCCAGCAGCTCAGGACAGGGAAATGAAAAACTGTTTTTT

size: -
D: TRBD2
V: TRBV27
J: TRBJ2-5
CDR3: CASSLGGEPETQYF
DNA: TGTGCCAGCAGTTTGGGAGGGGAACCAGAGACCCAGTACTTC

size: -
D: TRBD2
V: TRBV27
J: TRBJ2-1
CDR3: CASGRTSGRGYNEQFF
DNA: TGTGCCAGCGGGCGGACTAGCGGGAGAGGGTACAATGAGCAGTTCTTC

size: -
D: -
V: TRBV30
J: TRBJ2-5
CDR3: CAWSPGGSVETQYF
DNA: TGTGCCTGGAGCCCCGGGGGTAGTGTTGAGACCCAGTACTTC

size: -
D: -
V: TRBV5-1
J: TRBJ2-3
CDR3: CASSLTGELDTQYF
DNA: TGCGCCAGCAGCTTGACCGGGGAGTTAGATACGCAGTATTTT

size: few
D: TRBD1
V: TRBV10-2
J: TRBJ2-2
CDR3: CASGQENTGELFF
DNA: TGCGCCAGCGGACAGGAGAACACCGGGGAGCTGTTTTTT

size: -
D: -
V: TRBV19
J: TRBJ1-2
CDR3: CASSIGAGATNYGYTF
DNA: TGTGCCAGTAGTATAGGGGCAGGGGCTACTAACTATGGCTACACCTTC

size: -
D: TRBD1
V: TRBV3-1/TRBV3-2
J: TRBJ1-2
CDR3: CASSQGQAEVYGYTF
DNA: TGTGCCAGCAGCCAGGGACAGGCGGAAGTCTATGGCTACACCTTC

size: -
D: TRBD2
V: TRBV11-2
J: TRBJ2-7
CDR3: CASSRLAGGYEQYF
DNA: TGTGCCAGCAGCAGACTAGCGGGTGGCTACGAGCAGTACTTC

size: -
D: TRBD1
V: TRBV5-4
J: TRBJ2-5
CDR3: CASSSRTGGEQETQYF
DNA: TGTGCCAGCAGTTCCCGGACAGGCGGCGAGCAAGAGACCCAGTACTTC

size: -
D: TRBD2
V: TRBV7-9
J: TRBJ2-5
CDR3: CASSPREGRWTQYF
DNA: TGTGCCAGCAGCCCTCGGGAGGGCCGGTGGACCCAGTACTTC

size: -
D: -
V: TRBV2
J: TRBJ1-3
CDR3: CASSGDTLLSNTIYF
DNA: TGTGCCAGCAGTGGTGACACCTTACTGTCAAACACCATATATTTT

size: -
D: TRBD1
V: TRBV15
J: TRBJ1-2
CDR3: CATSRDQGDRGYTF
DNA: TGTGCCACCAGCAGAGATCAGGGGGACCGAGGCTACACCTTC

size: -
D: -
V: TRBV4-2
J: TRBJ1-3
CDR3: CASSQPGHLSSGNTIYF
DNA: TGTGCCAGCAGCCAACCGGGACACCTTAGCTCTGGAAACACCATATATTTT

size: -
D: -
V: TRBV6-6
J: TRBJ2-2
CDR3: CATSSAGELFF
DNA: TGTGCCACGTCTTCGGCCGGGGAGCTGTTTTTT

size: -
D: -
V: TRBV29-1
J: TRBJ2-1
CDR3: CSVDFVSLSSSYNEQFF
DNA: TGCAGCGTTGATTTCGTTTCCCTGTCGAGCTCCTACAATGAGCAGTTCTTC

size: -
D: -
V: TRBV14
J: TRBJ2-7
CDR3: CASSQDELYEQYF
DNA: TGTGCCAGCAGCCAAGATGAACTTTACGAGCAGTACTTC

size: -
D: -
V: TRBV11-2
J: TRBJ2-7
CDR3: CASSLDQGLAKAYEQYF
DNA: TGTGCCAGCAGCTTAGATCAGGGCCTAGCGAAAGCCTACGAGCAGTACTTC

size: -
D: -
V: TRBV11-1
J: TRBJ2-1
CDR3: CASSSRGNHNEQFF
DNA: TGTGCCAGCAGCTCTCGCGGGAATCACAATGAGCAGTTCTTC

size: -
D: TRBD1
V: TRBV11-2
J: TRBJ2-7
CDR3: CASSRYGTGSSYEQYF
DNA: TGTGCCAGCAGCCGCTACGGGACAGGGAGCTCCTACGAGCAGTACTTC

size: -
D: TRBD1
V: TRBV11-2
J: TRBJ1-2
CDR3: CASSIGTGPYGYTF
DNA: TGTGCCAGCAGCATCGGGACAGGACCCTATGGCTACACCTTC

size: -
D: -
V: TRBV5-5
J: TRBJ2-7
CDR3: CASSLRQGTHEQYF
DNA: TGTGCCAGCAGCTTGCGCCAGGGGACCCACGAGCAGTACTTC